This T cell receptor (beta chain) appears in the sequencing data of a study of T-cell memory formation after mild COVID-19. For the study at large: Clusters were largely donor specific.

TCRdb ran MiXCR on the 5' RACE reads and lists one entry per CDR3 protein. This table holds about 430,000 distinct CDR3 sequences, approximately 24% found once. The V gene's germline CDR1 is SEHNR and CDR2 FQNEAQ (reference sequence). The V and J ends lost 4 bases and 3 bases respectively, with 12 bases between them. CDR3 size: 14 residues. This clonotype has a handful of counts. The sequencing sample was made of PBMCs or a T cell subset sorted from them (not recorded which). The clonotype was recovered from an adult woman who had mild COVID-19 (a few samples of this study predate the infection). Cell type and time point are not known. This chain links TRBV7-9 with TRBJ1-2; D is uncertain. The CDR3 DNA reads TGTGCCAGCAGCTCCTCATACCCGTACTATGGCTACACCTTC. Translated: CASSSSYPYYGYTF.